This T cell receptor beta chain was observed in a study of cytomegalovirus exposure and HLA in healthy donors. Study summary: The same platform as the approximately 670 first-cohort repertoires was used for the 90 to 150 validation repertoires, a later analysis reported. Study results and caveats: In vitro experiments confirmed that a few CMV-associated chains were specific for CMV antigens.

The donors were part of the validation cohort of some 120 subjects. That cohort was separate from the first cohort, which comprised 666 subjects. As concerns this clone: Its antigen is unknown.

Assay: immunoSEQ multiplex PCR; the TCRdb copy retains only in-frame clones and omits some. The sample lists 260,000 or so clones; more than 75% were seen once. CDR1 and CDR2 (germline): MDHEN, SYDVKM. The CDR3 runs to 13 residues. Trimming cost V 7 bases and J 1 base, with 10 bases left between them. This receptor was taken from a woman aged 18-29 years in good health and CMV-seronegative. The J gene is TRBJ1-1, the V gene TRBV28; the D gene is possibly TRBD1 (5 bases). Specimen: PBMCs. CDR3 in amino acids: CASTITGNTEAFF. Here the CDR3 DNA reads TGTGCCAGCACCATTACAGGGAACACTGAAGCTTTCTTT.